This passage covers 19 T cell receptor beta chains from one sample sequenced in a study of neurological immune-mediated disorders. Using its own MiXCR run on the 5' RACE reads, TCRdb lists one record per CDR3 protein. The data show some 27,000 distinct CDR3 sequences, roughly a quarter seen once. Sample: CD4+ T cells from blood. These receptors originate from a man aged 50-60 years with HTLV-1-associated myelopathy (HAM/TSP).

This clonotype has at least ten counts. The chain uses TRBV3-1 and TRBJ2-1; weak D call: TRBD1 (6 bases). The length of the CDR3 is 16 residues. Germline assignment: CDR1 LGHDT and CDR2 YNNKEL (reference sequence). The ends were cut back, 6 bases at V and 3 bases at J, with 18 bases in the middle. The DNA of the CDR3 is TGTGCCAGCAGTCCCAACAGGGAGAACTACTACAATGAGCAGTTCTTC. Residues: CASSPNRENYYNEQFF.

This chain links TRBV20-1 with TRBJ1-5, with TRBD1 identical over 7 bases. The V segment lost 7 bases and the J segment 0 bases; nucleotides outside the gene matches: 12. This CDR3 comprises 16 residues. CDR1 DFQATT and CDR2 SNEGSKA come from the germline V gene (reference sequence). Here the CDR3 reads CSGRTGNDYSNQPQHF. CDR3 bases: TGCAGTGGAAGGACAGGCAACGATTATAGCAATCAGCCCCAGCATTTT.

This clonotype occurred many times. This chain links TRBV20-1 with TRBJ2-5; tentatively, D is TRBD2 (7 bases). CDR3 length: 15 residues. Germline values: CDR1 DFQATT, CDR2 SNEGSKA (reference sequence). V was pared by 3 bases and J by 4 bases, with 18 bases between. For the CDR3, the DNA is TGCAGTGCTAGTCTAAACTCGGGGGGCCCAGAGACCCAGTACTTC. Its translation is CSASLNSGGPETQYF.

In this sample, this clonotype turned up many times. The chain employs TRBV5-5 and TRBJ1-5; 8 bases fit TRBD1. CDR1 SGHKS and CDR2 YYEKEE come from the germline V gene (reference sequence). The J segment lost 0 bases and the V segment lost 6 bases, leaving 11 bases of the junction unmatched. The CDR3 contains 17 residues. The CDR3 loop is CASTKTGEGYSNQPQHF. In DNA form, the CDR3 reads TGTGCCAGCACCAAGACAGGGGAGGGTTATAGCAATCAGCCCCAGCATTTT.

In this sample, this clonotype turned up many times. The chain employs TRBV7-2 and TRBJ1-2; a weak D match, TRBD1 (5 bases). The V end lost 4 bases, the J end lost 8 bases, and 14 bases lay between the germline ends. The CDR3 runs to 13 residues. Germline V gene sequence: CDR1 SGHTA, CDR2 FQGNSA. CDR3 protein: CASSSGTAVGYTF. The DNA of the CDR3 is TGTGCCAGCAGCTCCGGGACGGCGGTAGGCTACACCTTC.

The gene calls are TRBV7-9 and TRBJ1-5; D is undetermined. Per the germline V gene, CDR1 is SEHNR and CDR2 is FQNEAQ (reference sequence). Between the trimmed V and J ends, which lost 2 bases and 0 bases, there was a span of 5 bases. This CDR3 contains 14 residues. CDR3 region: CASSLPNSNQPQHF. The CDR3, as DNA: TGTGCCAGCAGCTTACCCAATAGCAATCAGCCCCAGCATTTT.

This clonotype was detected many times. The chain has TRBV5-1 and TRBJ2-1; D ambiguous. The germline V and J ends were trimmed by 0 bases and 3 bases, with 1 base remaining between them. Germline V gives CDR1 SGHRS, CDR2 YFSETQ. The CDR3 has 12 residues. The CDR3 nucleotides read TGCGCCAGCAGCTTGGACTACAATGAGCAGTTCTTC. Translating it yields CASSLDYNEQFF. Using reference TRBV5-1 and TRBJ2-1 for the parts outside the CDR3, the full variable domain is KAGVTQTPRYLIKTRGQQVTLSCSPISGHRSVSWYQQTPGQGLQFLFEYFSETQRNKGNFPGRFSGRQFSNSRSEMNVSTLELGDSALYLCASSLDYNEQFFGPGTRLTVL.

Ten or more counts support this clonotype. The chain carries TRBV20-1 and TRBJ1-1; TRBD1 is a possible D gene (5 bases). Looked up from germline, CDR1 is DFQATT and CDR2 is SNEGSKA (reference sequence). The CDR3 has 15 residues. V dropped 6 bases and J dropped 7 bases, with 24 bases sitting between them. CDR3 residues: CSAPMGGLDRFEAFF. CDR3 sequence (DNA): TGCAGTGCCCCAATGGGGGGGTTGGACCGATTTGAAGCTTTCTTT.

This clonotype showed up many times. The CDR3: CSAGEGHRAKNIQYF. The CDR3 nucleotides read TGCAGTGCAGGGGAGGGACACCGAGCCAAAAACATTCAGTACTTC. The rearrangement joins TRBV20-1 to TRBJ2-4; maybe TRBD2 (7 bases). V lost 6 bases and J 0 bases, leaving 15 bases between the germline ends. Looked up from germline, CDR1 is DFQATT and CDR2 is SNEGSKA (reference sequence). This CDR3 region has 15 residues.

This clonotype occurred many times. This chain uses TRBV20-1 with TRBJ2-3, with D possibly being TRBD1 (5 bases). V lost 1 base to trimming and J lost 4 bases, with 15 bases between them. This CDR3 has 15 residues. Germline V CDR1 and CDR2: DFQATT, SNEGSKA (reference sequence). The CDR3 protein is CSARGRAPGPDTQYF. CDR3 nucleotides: TGCAGTGCTAGAGGAAGGGCGCCAGGGCCAGATACGCAGTATTTT.

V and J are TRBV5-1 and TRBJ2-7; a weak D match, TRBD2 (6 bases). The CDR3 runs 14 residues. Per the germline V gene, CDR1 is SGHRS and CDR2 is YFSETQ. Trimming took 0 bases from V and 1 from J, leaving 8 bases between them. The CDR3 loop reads CASSLVGGSYEQYF. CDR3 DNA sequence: TGCGCCAGCAGCTTGGTTGGGGGGTCCTACGAGCAGTACTTC.

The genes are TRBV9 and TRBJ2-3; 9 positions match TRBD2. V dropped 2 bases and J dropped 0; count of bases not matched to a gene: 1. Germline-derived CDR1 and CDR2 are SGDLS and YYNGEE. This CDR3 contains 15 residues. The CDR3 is CASSVSGGSTDTQYF. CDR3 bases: TGTGCCAGCAGCGTTAGCGGGGGTAGCACAGATACGCAGTATTTT. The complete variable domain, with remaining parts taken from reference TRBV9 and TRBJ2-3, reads DSGVTQTPKHLITATGQRVTLRCSPRSGDLSVYWYQQSLDQGLQFLIQYYNGEERAKGNILERFSAQQFPDLHSELNLSSLELGDSALYFCASSVSGGSTDTQYFGPGTRLTVL.

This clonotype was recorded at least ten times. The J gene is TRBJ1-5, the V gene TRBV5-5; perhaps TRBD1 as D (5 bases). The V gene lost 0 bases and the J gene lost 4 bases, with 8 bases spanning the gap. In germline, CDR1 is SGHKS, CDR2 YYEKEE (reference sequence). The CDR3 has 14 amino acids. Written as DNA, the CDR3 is TGTGCCAGCAGCTTGGTGGGGGGGAATCAGCCCCAGCATTTT. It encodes CASSLVGGNQPQHF.

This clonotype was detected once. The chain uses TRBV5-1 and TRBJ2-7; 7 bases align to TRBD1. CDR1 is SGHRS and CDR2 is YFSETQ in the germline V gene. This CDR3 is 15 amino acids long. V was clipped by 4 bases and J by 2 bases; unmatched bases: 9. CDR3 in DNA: TGCGCCAGCAGCCCCTCAGGGACAGAGACCTACGAGCAGTACTTC. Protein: CASSPSGTETYEQYF.

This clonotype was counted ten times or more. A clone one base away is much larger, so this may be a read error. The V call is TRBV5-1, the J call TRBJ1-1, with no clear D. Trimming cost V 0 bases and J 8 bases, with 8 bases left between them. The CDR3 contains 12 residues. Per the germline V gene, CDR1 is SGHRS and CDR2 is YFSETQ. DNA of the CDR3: TGCGCCAGCAGCTTGGTCGACCCCGAAGCTTTCTTT. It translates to CASSLVDPEAFF.

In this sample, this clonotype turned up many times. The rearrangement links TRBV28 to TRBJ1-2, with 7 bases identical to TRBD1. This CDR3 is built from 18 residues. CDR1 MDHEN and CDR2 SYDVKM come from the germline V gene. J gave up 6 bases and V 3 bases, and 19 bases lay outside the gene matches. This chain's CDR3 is CASSFPGLTGRENNGYTF. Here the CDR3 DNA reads TGTGCCAGCAGTTTTCCCGGGCTGACAGGGCGGGAGAACAATGGCTACACCTTC.

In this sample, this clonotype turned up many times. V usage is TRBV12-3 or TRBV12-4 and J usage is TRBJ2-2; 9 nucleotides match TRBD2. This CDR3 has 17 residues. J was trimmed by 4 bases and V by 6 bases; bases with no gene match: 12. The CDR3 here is CASSRPRLAAFTGELFF. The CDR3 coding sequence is TGTGCCAGCAGCCGACCGAGACTAGCGGCATTCACCGGGGAGCTGTTTTTT.

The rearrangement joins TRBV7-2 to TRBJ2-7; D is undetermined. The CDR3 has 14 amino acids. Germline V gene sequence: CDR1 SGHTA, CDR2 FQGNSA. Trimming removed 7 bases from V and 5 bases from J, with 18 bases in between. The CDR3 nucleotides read TGTGCCAGCACCTTGCCGCAACGCTACCACGAGCAGTACTTC. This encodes CASTLPQRYHEQYF.

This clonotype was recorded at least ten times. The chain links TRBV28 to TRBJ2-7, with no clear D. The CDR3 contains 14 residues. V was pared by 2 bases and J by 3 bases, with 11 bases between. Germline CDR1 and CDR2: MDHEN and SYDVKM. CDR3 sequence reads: CASSLRAGNYEQYF. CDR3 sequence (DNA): TGTGCCAGCAGTTTAAGGGCAGGAAACTACGAGCAGTACTTC.